This T cell receptor (beta chain) appears in the sequencing data of a study of blood T cell repertoires in COVID-19. Across the whole study: The study drew acute and convalescent COVID-19 samples from the United States, Italy and Spain.

Germline lookup yields CDR1 LGHDT and CDR2 YNNKEL (reference sequence). The CDR3 is 12 residues long. V lost 4 bases to trimming and J lost 4 bases, with 5 bases between them. Here immunoSEQ multiplex PCR was the method, and the copy in TCRdb shows in-frame clones only, minus some. The repertoire holds roughly 190,000 clones, with roughly 89% as singletons. The TCR sequence derives from a woman in her twenties or thirties who had been exposed to COVID-19. The sample comprised PBMCs or T cells enriched from blood (not recorded which). The chain carries TRBV3-1 (or the pseudogene TRBV3-2) and TRBJ1-5, with D unclear. The CDR3 loop reads CASSLRNQPQHF. CDR3 DNA: TGTGCCAGCAGCCTCAGGAATCAGCCCCAGCATTTT.